Shown below are 26 T cell receptor beta chains from a single sample sequenced in a study of blood T cell repertoires in COVID-19 (dated by TCRdb to about 2020). The method was the immunoSEQ multiplex PCR assay. TCRdb's version of the immuneACCESS table is confined to in-frame rearrangements and falls short of the full clone set. An unresolved V gene accounts for under half of the shortfall where checked; the remainder is of unknown origin. The sample includes about 110,000 clones, with roughly two thirds observed a single time. Approximately 6.3% of the sample is taken by the ten largest. Specimen: peripheral blood. All receptors derive from a man older than 75 with acute or convalescent COVID-19.

This clone has a handful of counts. The CDR3 DNA reads as TGTGCCAGCAGCTTAGTTGGGACTAGCGGGATAAATGAGCAGTTCTTC. It specifies CASSLVGTSGINEQFF. This chain links TRBV7-2 with TRBJ2-1, with 13 positions matching TRBD2. V shed 1 base and J 7 bases; nucleotides not matched to a gene: 4. CDR1 and CDR2 from the germline V gene are SGHTA and FQGNSA. The CDR3 runs 16 residues.

The V and J genes are TRBV28 and TRBJ2-7; 11 bases are a match to TRBD2. Germline loops: CDR1 MDHEN, CDR2 SYDVKM. The CDR3 is made up of 16 amino acids. Trimming took 3 bases from V and 3 from J; bases not matched to a gene: 7. The CDR3 loop is CASSLLAGGRYYEQYF. Written as DNA, the CDR3 is TGTGCCAGCAGTTTGCTAGCGGGAGGACGATACTACGAGCAGTACTTC.

This clone was seen a few times. The rearrangement joins TRBV29-1 to TRBJ2-7; tentative D call: TRBD2 (6 bases). Per the germline V gene, CDR1 is SQVTM and CDR2 is ANQGSEA. This CDR3 has 12 amino acids. Trimming removed 5 bases from V and 5 bases from J, with 13 bases in between. This CDR3 reads CSVTPGTDEQYF. CDR3 sequence (DNA): TGCAGCGTTACTCCCGGGACTGACGAGCAGTACTTC.

This clone has just a few counts. This chain joins TRBV9 and TRBJ2-1; 7 bases align to TRBD2. After removal of 3 bases from V and 2 bases from J, the junction contained 8 bases not matched to a gene. This CDR3 has 16 residues. Germline CDR1 reads SGDLS; CDR2 reads YYNGEE. The CDR3 spells CASSASGGSTYNEQFF. DNA of the CDR3: TGTGCCAGCAGCGCCTCCGGGGGGTCTACCTACAATGAGCAGTTCTTC.

This clone has just a few counts. This chain joins TRBV10-3 and TRBJ2-5, with TRBD2 matching 7 bases. V was clipped by 6 bases and J by 2 bases; unmatched bases: 12. The CDR3 extends over 16 amino acids. CDR1 ENHRY and CDR2 SYGVKD come from the germline V gene. The CDR3, as DNA: TGTGCCATCAGCGGAAGGGAGGGAGGGGATCAAGAGACCCAGTACTTC. Its protein is CAISGREGGDQETQYF.

This clone was detected a few times. V is TRBV20-1 and J is TRBJ2-5; D remains unclear. The CDR3 contains 11 residues. CDR1 is DFQATT and CDR2 is SNEGSKA in the germline V gene (reference sequence). V was pared by 4 bases and J by 5 bases, with 8 bases between. The CDR3 sequence is CSAIADETQYF. CDR3 DNA sequence: TGCAGTGCTATAGCCGATGAGACCCAGTACTTC.

The rearrangement joins TRBV19 to TRBJ1-5; maybe TRBD1 (6 bases). The CDR3 contains 15 residues. Trimming removed 3 bases at V and 7 bases at J, with 16 bases between. Per the germline V gene, CDR1 is LNHDA and CDR2 is SQIVND (reference sequence). The CDR3 bases are TGTGCCAGTAGTATTAACGACCCCAGGGGCCAGCCCCAGCATTTT. This translates into CASSINDPRGQPQHF. Filled out from reference TRBV19 and TRBJ1-5, the complete variable domain reads DGGITQSPKYLFRKEGQNVTLSCEQNLNHDAMYWYRQDPGQGLRLIYYSQIVNDFQKGDIAEGYSVSREKKESFPLTVTSAQKNPTAFYLCASSINDPRGQPQHFGDGTRLSIL.

The rearrangement uses TRBV29-1 and TRBJ2-7; 10 bases are shared with TRBD1. Trimming at V came to 6 bases and at J to 5 bases, leaving 10 bases not matched to a gene. The germline V gene encodes CDR1 SQVTM and CDR2 ANQGSEA. CDR3 length: 14 amino acids. The CDR3 bases are TGCAGCGTCGAACCAGGGACAGGGGTCCACGAGCAGTACTTC. It translates to CSVEPGTGVHEQYF.

This sequence joins TRBV29-1 and TRBJ2-7; 7 bases align to TRBD2. V lost 4 bases and J lost 5; bases outside the gene matches: 11. The length of the CDR3 is 14 residues. Per the germline V gene, CDR1 is SQVTM and CDR2 is ANQGSEA. CDR3 amino acids: CSVGSRAGDHEQYF. In nucleotides, the CDR3 is TGCAGCGTTGGGTCTAGGGCGGGAGATCACGAGCAGTACTTC.

This chain connects TRBV19 to TRBJ1-2; 9 bases align to TRBD1. V lost 5 bases and J lost 7; bases outside the gene matches: 17. Germline V gene sequence: CDR1 LNHDA, CDR2 SQIVND (reference sequence). The CDR3 loop spans 17 amino acids. The CDR3 loop reads CASSPRGTGNIGSGYTF. Written as DNA, the CDR3 is TGTGCCAGTAGTCCCCGGGGGACAGGGAACATCGGGTCTGGCTACACCTTC. The whole variable domain, remainder taken from reference TRBV19 and TRBJ1-2, is DGGITQSPKYLFRKEGQNVTLSCEQNLNHDAMYWYRQDPGQGLRLIYYSQIVNDFQKGDIAEGYSVSREKKESFPLTVTSAQKNPTAFYLCASSPRGTGNIGSGYTFGSGTRLTVV.

The CDR3 bases are TGTGCCAGCAGCGCACACAAACAGGGACAGGGGGGCTACACCTTC. This codes for CASSAHKQGQGGYTF. This chain uses TRBV9 with TRBJ1-2; 10 bases fit TRBD1. Trimming cost V 3 bases and J 8 bases; bases outside gene matches: 10. CDR3 length: 15 amino acids. Germline V gives CDR1 SGDLS, CDR2 YYNGEE.

The J gene is TRBJ2-4, the V gene TRBV7-9, with 8 bases that match TRBD1. With 3 bases clipped from V and 3 bases from J, the junction kept 4 bases outside the gene matches. There are 15 residues in the CDR3. In germline, CDR1 is SEHNR, CDR2 FQNEAQ (reference sequence). CDR3 amino acids: CASSFGQGDKNIQYF. The CDR3 DNA reads TGTGCCAGCAGCTTCGGACAGGGAGACAAAAACATTCAGTACTTC.

The chain carries TRBV7-2 and TRBJ2-5; D gene ambiguous. The V gene's germline CDR1 is SGHTA and CDR2 FQGNSA. The CDR3 consists of 12 residues. Trimming stripped 3 bases from V and 2 bases from J, with 4 bases between. The CDR3 DNA is TGTGCCAGCAGCTTCAGACAAGAGACCCAGTACTTC. Translation gives CASSFRQETQYF.

This clone was seen only once. The rearrangement uses TRBV5-1 and TRBJ1-3; D not certain. The CDR3 is 14 residues long. Germline V gives CDR1 SGHRS, CDR2 YFSETQ. V was cut by 1 base and J by 4 bases, with 9 bases left in between. CDR3 residues: CASSLSGEGNTIYF. The CDR3 bases are TGCGCCAGCAGCTTGTCCGGGGAAGGAAACACCATATATTTT.

The chain employs TRBV19 and TRBJ2-3, with 8 bases identical to TRBD2. In germline, CDR1 is LNHDA, CDR2 SQIVND (reference sequence). Trimming cost V 5 bases and J 5 bases; bases outside gene matches: 9. The CDR3 runs to 15 residues. The CDR3 sequence: CASSRSGTAGDTQYF. CDR3 in DNA: TGTGCCAGTAGTCGTAGCGGGACTGCGGGAGATACGCAGTATTTT. Full variable domain (remainder filled in from reference TRBV19 and TRBJ2-3): DGGITQSPKYLFRKEGQNVTLSCEQNLNHDAMYWYRQDPGQGLRLIYYSQIVNDFQKGDIAEGYSVSREKKESFPLTVTSAQKNPTAFYLCASSRSGTAGDTQYFGPGTRLTVL.

The rearrangement joins TRBV2 to TRBJ2-7; TRBD2 matches at 8 bases. In germline, CDR1 is SNHLY, CDR2 FYNNEI. The CDR3 has 14 amino acids. After removal of 6 bases from V and 0 bases from J, the junction contained 4 bases not matched to a gene. Written as DNA, the CDR3 is TGTGCCAGCAGGGTGGGGACTAGCTCCTACGAGCAGTACTTC. Translation: CASRVGTSSYEQYF.

CDR3 sequence reads: CASSETDSPLYGYTF. In DNA, the CDR3 is TGTGCCAGCAGCGAGACTGACAGTCCACTCTATGGCTACACCTTC. J is TRBJ1-2 and V is TRBV9, with D possibly matching TRBD1 (5 bases). The CDR3 is 15 amino acids. V gave up 3 bases and J gave up 4 bases, with 16 bases separating them. CDR1 is SGDLS, CDR2 YYNGEE, per germline.

The V gene is TRBV28, the J gene TRBJ2-7; 13 bases match TRBD2. With 5 bases clipped from V and 7 bases from J, the junction kept 8 bases outside the gene matches. Germline V lookup: CDR1 MDHEN, CDR2 SYDVKM. This CDR3 comprises 15 residues. The CDR3 DNA sequence: TGTGCCAGCAGTCTAGGACTAGCGGGAGTACATGAGCAGTACTTC. Translated, it gives CASSLGLAGVHEQYF.

The chain has TRBV19 and TRBJ2-1; tentatively, D is TRBD1 (6 bases). Trimming took 4 bases from V and 7 from J, leaving 17 bases between them. Germline V lookup: CDR1 LNHDA, CDR2 SQIVND (reference sequence). The CDR3 length is 15 residues. As DNA, the CDR3 is TGTGCCAGTAGTAAACAGGGTTGGGTTCAGAATGAGCAGTTCTTC. Translated, it gives CASSKQGWVQNEQFF.

This clone was recorded only once. The V gene is TRBV6-5, the J gene TRBJ1-1; D unresolved. Germline V lookup: CDR1 MNHEY, CDR2 SVGAGI. The CDR3 covers 14 residues. Trimming stripped 2 bases from V and 3 bases from J, with 10 bases between. The CDR3 DNA reads TGTGCCAGCAGTTACCGTCTTCAGGACACTGAAGCTTTCTTT. This codes for CASSYRLQDTEAFF.

This sequence joins TRBV5-4 and TRBJ2-5, with TRBD1 identical over 7 bases. The length of the CDR3 is 15 residues. In germline, CDR1 is SGHNT, CDR2 YYREEE (reference sequence). Trimming removed 1 base from V and 5 bases from J; junction bases left unmatched: 8. DNA for the CDR3: TGTGCCAGCAGCTTGCCGGGACAGTTTGAGGAGACCCAGTACTTC. Translation gives CASSLPGQFEETQYF.

The chain couples TRBV15 to TRBJ2-5, with 7 bases that match TRBD2. Germline trimming cut 1 base from V and 2 bases from J; bases unmatched to any gene: 1. The CDR3 contains 14 residues. The germline V gene encodes CDR1 LNHNV and CDR2 YYDKDF (reference sequence). The chain's CDR3 is CATSRGDYQETQYF. In DNA, the CDR3 is TGTGCCACCAGCAGAGGGGACTATCAAGAGACCCAGTACTTC.

CDR3 protein: CATSTLKGQGRSYTF. The CDR3, as DNA: TGTGCCACCAGCACCTTGAAGGGACAGGGGAGAAGCTACACCTTC. V usage is TRBV15 and J usage is TRBJ1-2; 10 bases line up with TRBD1. Germline V gene lookup returns CDR1 LNHNV and CDR2 YYDKDF (reference sequence). This CDR3 has 15 amino acids. J was trimmed by 9 bases and V by 4 bases; bases with no gene match: 11.

This clone has just one count. V and J are TRBV7-2 and TRBJ1-2, with 7 nucleotides matching TRBD1. Germline CDR1 reads SGHTA; CDR2 reads FQGNSA. V lost 7 bases to trimming and J lost 8 bases; unmatched junction nucleotides: 10. This CDR3 contains 13 residues. Here the CDR3 reads CASTPGGGWGYTF. CDR3 bases: TGTGCCAGCACCCCAGGAGGGGGCTGGGGCTACACCTTC. Using reference TRBV7-2 and TRBJ1-2 for the parts outside the CDR3, the full variable domain is GAGVSQSPSNKVTEKGKDVELRCDPISGHTALYWYRQSLGQGLEFLIYFQGNSAPDKSGLPSDRFSAERTGGSVSTLTIQRTQQEDSAVYLCASTPGGGWGYTFGSGTRLTVV.

The rearrangement joins TRBV28 to TRBJ1-3; D remains unclear. V lost 3 bases to trimming and J lost 2 bases, with 11 bases between them. CDR3 size: 15 residues. The germline V gene has CDR1 MDHEN and CDR2 SYDVKM. The CDR3 DNA reads TGTGCCAGCAGTTTCGGGAGGAGGGCTGGAAACACCATATATTTT. This gives the protein CASSFGRRAGNTIYF.

This chain connects TRBV27 to TRBJ2-1, with 11 nucleotides matching TRBD2. The V gene end was trimmed by 0 bases and the J gene end by 4 bases; junction bases not matched to a gene: 8. This CDR3 is 18 amino acids long. The germline V gene has CDR1 MNHEY and CDR2 SMNVEV (reference sequence). The CDR3 sequence is CASSLSQLAGGSYNEQFF. Here the CDR3 DNA reads TGTGCCAGCAGTTTATCTCAGCTAGCGGGAGGATCTTACAATGAGCAGTTCTTC.